The 17 T cell receptor beta chains listed next were all sequenced from one sample in a study of vaccination and CD4 T cells after COVID-19. The assay that was used to sequence DNA from cultured CD4+ T cells was the Oncomine TCR Beta short-read assay. TCRdb re-called the PCR reads through MiXCR, storing one row per CDR3 protein. The sample contains some 22,000 distinct CDR3 sequences, about 54% of which appear only once. These receptors lack a known antigen. Regarding treatment: approximately 9-day PBMC culture with coronavirus spike peptide pools or control peptides (ViraFEST assay). The sequenced sample consisted of CD4+ T cells from blood, cultured in vitro. Source of these receptors: a human donor who had recovered from COVID-19.

The chain joins TRBV5-1 to TRBJ2-7; possible D gene TRBD2, 5 bases. The CDR3 length is 16 residues. The germline gives CDR1 SGHRS, CDR2 YFSETQ. Deletions cut 1 base from V and 0 bases from J, with 14 bases between. In DNA, the CDR3 is TGCGCCAGCAGCTTGTTAGCGACATCGGCCTCCTACGAGCAGTACTTC. Translation: CASSLLATSASYEQYF.

This clonotype was observed a few times. The chain links TRBV11-2 to TRBJ2-3; D not resolved. The CDR3 is made up of 13 amino acids. The germline V gene encodes CDR1 SGHAT and CDR2 FQNNGV. V was trimmed by 10 bases and J by 6 bases, leaving 17 bases between them. The CDR3 DNA follows: TGTGCCACCAGGACCCCCCTGGGTGATACGCAGTATTTT. Residues: CATRTPLGDTQYF.

The genes are TRBV6-2 or TRBV6-3 and TRBJ2-1, with D uncertain. V lost 1 base to trimming and J lost 0 bases, with 10 bases between them. Per the germline V gene, CDR1 is MNHEY and CDR2 is SVGEGT. The length of the CDR3 is 16 residues. The CDR3 bases are TGTGCCAGCAGTTACTGGGCAGCCATCTCCTACAATGAGCAGTTCTTC. Translation gives CASSYWAAISYNEQFF.

The V gene is TRBV5-1, the J gene TRBJ1-1, with 7 bases lining up with TRBD1. Germline V CDR1 and CDR2: SGHRS, YFSETQ. Trimming cost V 2 bases and J 1 base; bases outside gene matches: 11. CDR3 length: 17 residues. CDR3 sequence reads: CASSLETGIGPNTEAFF. The CDR3 bases are TGCGCCAGCAGCTTAGAGACAGGGATTGGGCCGAACACTGAAGCTTTCTTT.

The chain employs TRBV7-9 and TRBJ1-3; D gene unclear. The V end lost 5 bases, the J end lost 4 bases, and 15 bases lay between the germline ends. The CDR3 loop spans 15 amino acids. The germline V gene encodes CDR1 SEHNR and CDR2 FQNEAQ (reference sequence). The CDR3 sequence: CASSTHTSVGNTIYF. DNA for the CDR3: TGTGCCAGCAGCACCCATACCTCGGTGGGAAACACCATATATTTT.

The genes are TRBV27 and TRBJ2-2; 7 nucleotides match TRBD1. V was pared by 4 bases and J by 6 bases, with 5 bases of the junction left unmatched. This CDR3 is built from 14 residues. Germline lookup yields CDR1 MNHEY and CDR2 SMNVEV (reference sequence). Here the CDR3 DNA reads TGTGCCAGCAGTTGGTCGACAGGGTCCGGGGAGCTGTTTTTT. Protein: CASSWSTGSGELFF.

The rearrangement links TRBV7-2 to TRBJ1-5, with D possibly being TRBD1 (6 bases). The CDR3 consists of 15 residues. Germline V gene sequence: CDR1 SGHTA, CDR2 FQGNSA. The V and J ends lost 5 bases and 4 bases respectively, with 15 bases between them. Written as DNA, the CDR3 is TGTGCCAGCAGCGTCTCCCGGGACACGAATCAGCCCCAGCATTTT. Translation: CASSVSRDTNQPQHF.

The genes are TRBV9 and TRBJ2-1; either TRBD1 or TRBD2 may supply D (5 bases each). Looked up from germline, CDR1 is SGDLS and CDR2 is YYNGEE. This CDR3 comprises 13 residues. V lost 0 bases and J lost 8, with 9 bases in between. The CDR3 is CASSVDPGHEQFF. The CDR3 DNA reads as TGTGCCAGCAGCGTAGACCCGGGGCATGAGCAGTTCTTC.

About this clonotype itself: An end of the junction does not agree with germline; a read error may underlie this. CDR3 protein: CASRYSPTGSTSPLHF. As DNA, the CDR3 is TGTGCCAGCAGATACTCGCCGACAGGGTCCACTTCACCCCTCCACTTT. This chain joins TRBV6-5 and TRBJ1-6, with 7 bases that match TRBD1. The germline V gene has CDR1 MNHEY and CDR2 SVGAGI. The CDR3 runs to 16 residues.

The J gene is TRBJ2-7, the V gene TRBV29-1, with unresolved D. CDR3 length: 12 residues. The V end was cut by 0 bases, the J end by 6 bases, with 9 bases between. The germline CDR1 and CDR2 sequences are SQVTM and ANQGSEA. CDR3 nucleotide sequence: TGCAGCGTTGAAGAGGGTGCGAGCGAGCAGTACTTC. It encodes CSVEEGASEQYF.

This clonotype was seen only a few times. The chain joins TRBV19 to TRBJ1-5, with TRBD1 identical over 9 bases. V was pared by 8 bases and J by 5 bases, with 4 bases of the junction left unmatched. CDR1 LNHDA and CDR2 SQIVND come from the germline V gene (reference sequence). The CDR3 runs to 13 residues. The CDR3 reads CASGRDRDQPQHF. CDR3 sequence (DNA): TGTGCCAGTGGCCGGGACAGGGATCAGCCCCAGCATTTT.

The chain employs TRBV19 and TRBJ1-4, with D perhaps TRBD1 (6 bases). V gave up 7 bases and J gave up 0 bases, with 12 bases separating them. This CDR3 region has 15 residues. Germline V lookup: CDR1 LNHDA, CDR2 SQIVND (reference sequence). In nucleotides, the CDR3 is TGTGCCAGTACCAAACAGGGTCCAACTAATGAAAAACTGTTTTTT. This translates into CASTKQGPTNEKLFF.

This clonotype came up a few times. This sequence joins TRBV7-3 and TRBJ2-7; a weak D match, TRBD1 (6 bases). Germline lookup yields CDR1 SGHTA and CDR2 FQGTGA. V was shortened by 2 bases and J by 2 bases, with 10 bases between the two germline ends. The CDR3 loop spans 14 amino acids. The chain's CDR3 is CASSLGGHPYEQYF. In nucleotides, the CDR3 is TGTGCCAGCAGCTTAGGGGGCCACCCCTACGAGCAGTACTTC.

The chain uses TRBV11-3 and TRBJ1-4, with 9 bases lining up with TRBD1. The V gene end was trimmed by 5 bases and the J gene end by 12 bases; junction bases not matched to a gene: 10. Germline CDR1 reads SGHNT; CDR2 reads YENEEA. This CDR3 is built from 14 residues. This CDR3 reads CASSQTGGARELFF. CDR3 coding DNA: TGTGCCAGCAGCCAGACAGGGGGGGCAAGGGAACTGTTTTTT.

The gene calls are TRBV6-1 and TRBJ2-3, with D perhaps matching TRBD2 (7 bases). The germline V and J ends were trimmed by 4 bases and 4 bases, with 15 bases remaining between them. CDR1 and CDR2 from the germline V gene are MNHNS and SASEGT. The CDR3 has 15 residues. The CDR3 reads CASSAGGPKADTQYF. The CDR3 DNA sequence: TGTGCCAGCAGTGCCGGGGGGCCGAAAGCAGATACGCAGTATTTT.

J is TRBJ1-2 and V is TRBV20-1; D remains ambiguous. The V and J ends lost 7 bases and 0 bases respectively, with 9 bases between them. CDR1 is DFQATT, CDR2 SNEGSKA, per germline (reference sequence). The CDR3 consists of 12 residues. CDR3 residues: CSGERANYGYTF. DNA of the CDR3: TGCAGTGGGGAGCGAGCTAACTATGGCTACACCTTC.

The chain carries TRBV27 and TRBJ2-7; 7 bases are shared with TRBD1. Trimming cost V 6 bases and J 3 bases; bases outside gene matches: 8. The CDR3 has 14 amino acids. Germline CDR1 MNHEY, CDR2 SMNVEV (reference sequence). As DNA, the CDR3 is TGTGCCAGCAGCCGGGACAGAAGAGACTACGAGCAGTACTTC. Amino acids: CASSRDRRDYEQYF.